The 20 T cell receptor beta chains below were found in one sample sequenced in a study of a mutant IDH1 vaccine in newly diagnosed glioma. No antigen is known for these receptors. TCRdb keeps only in-frame clones here, not all; method: immunoSEQ multiplex PCR. Seen here are some 64,000 clones, approximately 84% observed once, and the top ten hold around 8.3%. Time point: week 11, during vaccination. Each vaccine dose was 300 ug of mutant IDH1 20-mer peptide, with topical imiquimod. The sample in question was PBMCs, obtained from a glioma patient whose treatment included an IDH1 peptide vaccine. The receptors derive from a woman aged 45-59 years with glioma.

The chain employs TRBV2 and TRBJ2-2, with 12 bases matching TRBD1. Germline lookup yields CDR1 SNHLY and CDR2 FYNNEI. This CDR3 has 18 amino acids. This CDR3 is CAILRRDRGPTYTGELFF. For the CDR3, the DNA is TGTGCTATCCTCCGCCGGGACAGGGGGCCAACTTACACCGGGGAGCTGTTTTTT.

V usage is TRBV5-5 and J usage is TRBJ1-1; no clear D gene. There are 13 residues in the CDR3. V was trimmed by 2 bases and J by 0 bases, leaving 5 bases between them. The V gene's germline CDR1 is SGHKS and CDR2 YYEKEE (reference sequence). The CDR3 loop reads CASSFDLNTEAFF. In DNA form, the CDR3 reads TGTGCCAGCAGCTTTGATCTGAACACTGAAGCTTTCTTT.

V is TRBV6-1 and J is TRBJ2-7; D could derive from TRBD1 or TRBD2 (6 bases each). Germline lookup yields CDR1 MNHNS and CDR2 SASEGT. The germline V and J ends were trimmed by 4 bases and 1 base, with 20 bases remaining between them. CDR3 length: 17 residues. CDR3 residues: CASSAAVWRGHSYEQYF. In DNA form, the CDR3 reads TGTGCCAGCAGTGCCGCTGTGTGGAGGGGACATTCCTACGAGCAGTACTTC.

This clone has just one count. The rearrangement joins TRBV11-2 to TRBJ1-4; D uncertain. CDR3 length equals 11 residues. Germline CDR1 and CDR2: SGHAT and FQNNGV. V was trimmed by 6 bases and J by 2 bases, leaving 1 base between them. CDR3 nucleotide sequence: TGTGCCAGCAGGACTAATGAAAAACTGTTTTTT. It specifies CASRTNEKLFF. Using reference TRBV11-2 and TRBJ1-4 for the parts outside the CDR3, the full variable domain is EAGVAQSPRYKIIEKRQSVAFWCNPISGHATLYWYQQILGQGPKLLIQFQNNGVVDDSQLPKDRFSAERLKGVDSTLKIQPAKLEDSAVYLCASRTNEKLFFGSGTQLSVL.

As regards this clone: The junction departs from the called germline gene at one end, perhaps through a read error. The chain employs TRBV27 and TRBJ1-2, with D possibly matching TRBD1 (5 bases). The CDR3 covers 13 residues. From germline, CDR1 is MNHEY and CDR2 SMNVEV (reference sequence). The CDR3 nucleotides are TGTGCCGGCAGTTTCCCAGGGAGGGAGGGCTACACCTTC. Its protein product is CAGSFPGREGYTF.

V and J are TRBV6-1 and TRBJ2-7; the D gene could be TRBD1 or TRBD2 (5 bases each). Per germline, CDR1 MNHNS and CDR2 SASEGT. CDR3 length: 15 amino acids. Trimming removed 6 bases at V and 0 bases at J, with 15 bases between. The CDR3: CASRSGPVSSYEQYF. CDR3 nucleotides: TGTGCCAGCAGATCGGGACCTGTTAGCTCCTACGAGCAGTACTTC.

V is TRBV19 and J is TRBJ2-2; D remains unclear. CDR1 is LNHDA and CDR2 is SQIVND in the germline V gene (reference sequence). There are 16 residues in the CDR3. Between the trimmed V and J ends, which lost 1 base and 3 bases, there was a span of 12 bases. The CDR3, as DNA: TGTGCCAGTAGTATAGGAGCTAGATCATACACCGGGGAGCTGTTTTTT. Translation: CASSIGARSYTGELFF.

This chain uses TRBV5-1 with TRBJ2-3, with D unresolved. The CDR3 contains 14 residues. CDR1 and CDR2 (germline): SGHRS, YFSETQ. V lost 0 bases and J 2 bases, leaving 7 bases between the germline ends. The CDR3 here is CASSLDQATDTQYF. CDR3 in DNA: TGCGCCAGCAGCTTGGACCAGGCCACAGATACGCAGTATTTT.

The chain employs TRBV28 and TRBJ1-5; no clear D gene. V was pared by 4 bases and J by 6 bases, with 13 bases between. Looked up from germline, CDR1 is MDHEN and CDR2 is SYDVKM. CDR3 length: 14 amino acids. The DNA for the CDR3 is TGTGCCAGCAGTTCCGGAGGAGGGAGTCAGCCCCAGCATTTT. This translates into CASSSGGGSQPQHF.

J is TRBJ2-3 and V is TRBV27, with 8 bases identical to TRBD1. The CDR3 contains 17 residues. Trimming removed 3 bases from V and 6 bases from J; junction bases left unmatched: 14. Germline values: CDR1 MNHEY, CDR2 SMNVEV (reference sequence). The CDR3 DNA sequence: TGTGCCAGCAGTTTCCTAAGGACAGGGTTGGCATCTGATACGCAGTATTTT. It specifies CASSFLRTGLASDTQYF.

The rearrangement links TRBV11-2 to TRBJ1-5, with TRBD1 matching 8 bases. The CDR3 has 16 amino acids. Germline CDR1 reads SGHAT; CDR2 reads FQNNGV. V was clipped by 8 bases and J by 7 bases; unmatched bases: 16. The CDR3: CASGSFGTGRGQPQHF. The CDR3 DNA follows: TGTGCCAGCGGCTCCTTCGGGACAGGCCGAGGGCAGCCCCAGCATTTT. Based on the CDR3 plus reference TRBV11-2 and TRBJ1-5, the full variable domain is EAGVAQSPRYKIIEKRQSVAFWCNPISGHATLYWYQQILGQGPKLLIQFQNNGVVDDSQLPKDRFSAERLKGVDSTLKIQPAKLEDSAVYLCASGSFGTGRGQPQHFGDGTRLSIL.

The gene calls are TRBV27 and TRBJ2-6; D remains ambiguous. From germline, CDR1 is MNHEY and CDR2 SMNVEV (reference sequence). Deletions cut 4 bases from V and 0 bases from J, with 13 bases between. The CDR3 length is 17 residues. The CDR3 loop is CASSWTAANSGANVLTF. DNA for the CDR3: TGTGCCAGCAGTTGGACGGCAGCCAACTCTGGGGCCAACGTCCTGACTTTC.

The chain combines TRBV10-3 with TRBJ1-1; D not resolved. Germline V gene sequence: CDR1 ENHRY, CDR2 SYGVKD. V lost 2 bases and J lost 7, with 17 bases in between. The CDR3 consists of 15 residues. The CDR3 spells CAISEGQEGRIEAFF. The DNA for the CDR3 is TGTGCCATCAGTGAGGGCCAAGAGGGCAGGATTGAAGCTTTCTTT.

This chain uses TRBV7-2 with TRBJ1-5, with 11 bases matching TRBD1. V lost 2 bases to trimming and J lost 6 bases; unmatched junction nucleotides: 12. The length of the CDR3 is 18 residues. Germline-derived CDR1 and CDR2 are SGHTA and FQGNSA. CDR3 protein: CASSLIGTGGGGGQPQHF. CDR3 nucleotides: TGTGCCAGCAGCTTAATCGGGACAGGGGGTGGAGGTGGTCAGCCCCAGCATTTT. Filled out from reference TRBV7-2 and TRBJ1-5, the complete variable domain reads GAGVSQSPSNKVTEKGKDVELRCDPISGHTALYWYRQSLGQGLEFLIYFQGNSAPDKSGLPSDRFSAERTGGSVSTLTIQRTQQEDSAVYLCASSLIGTGGGGGQPQHFGDGTRLSIL.

V usage is TRBV19 and J usage is TRBJ1-5; 8 bases align to TRBD1. The CDR3 sequence is 14 residues long. Germline lookup yields CDR1 LNHDA and CDR2 SQIVND (reference sequence). The V segment lost 7 bases and the J segment 1 base; nucleotides outside the gene matches: 3. In DNA, the CDR3 is TGTGCCAGTAACAGGGGGACAAGCAATCAGCCCCAGCATTTT. This encodes CASNRGTSNQPQHF.

The chain employs TRBV5-6 and TRBJ1-3; D is undetermined. Deletions cut 4 bases from V and 2 bases from J, with 10 bases between. The CDR3 spans 14 residues. Germline V gene lookup returns CDR1 SGHDT and CDR2 YYEEEE. The CDR3 is CASSPRDPGNTIYF. In DNA form, the CDR3 reads TGTGCCAGCAGCCCCCGGGATCCTGGAAACACCATATATTTT.

This chain uses TRBV5-6 with TRBJ1-1; D is possibly TRBD1 (5 bases). The germline V gene encodes CDR1 SGHDT and CDR2 YYEEEE. V was shortened by 0 bases and J by 3 bases, with 15 bases between the two germline ends. CDR3 length: 16 amino acids. The CDR3 DNA follows: TGTGCCAGCAGCTTGGTCTTTTGGGGCGTCGACACTGAAGCTTTCTTT. Translated: CASSLVFWGVDTEAFF.

The J gene is TRBJ1-1, the V gene TRBV6-1, with 11 nucleotides matching TRBD1. J lost 2 bases, V lost 7 bases, and 3 bases had no gene match. The V gene's germline CDR1 is MNHNS and CDR2 SASEGT. This CDR3 spans 14 amino acids. The CDR3 spells CASTRTGGNTEAFF. In DNA form, the CDR3 reads TGTGCCAGCACCAGGACAGGGGGCAACACTGAAGCTTTCTTT.

The V gene is TRBV9, the J gene TRBJ2-7; D unclear. Trimming cost V 2 bases and J 5 bases, with 11 bases left between them. Germline V gene lookup returns CDR1 SGDLS and CDR2 YYNGEE. This CDR3 is built from 13 residues. The CDR3 region has the DNA TGTGCCAGCAGCGTGAGCTGGGTCAACGAGCAGTACTTC. This sequence encodes CASSVSWVNEQYF.

This clone was seen a single time. V and J are TRBV5-4 and TRBJ1-2, with D unclear. V lost 1 base to trimming and J lost 2 bases, with 6 bases between them. The CDR3 runs 13 residues. Germline V CDR1 and CDR2: SGHNT, YYREEE (reference sequence). CDR3 in amino acids: CASSLNENYGYTF. As DNA, the CDR3 is TGTGCCAGCAGCTTGAATGAGAACTATGGCTACACCTTC.